This TCR beta chain was retrieved from a study of T cell repertoires in cytomegalovirus infection (dated by TCRdb to about 2019). Regarding the research as a whole: Donor HLA type was relevant to the analysis, as public TCR beta signatures indicated carriage of CMV infection together with the matching HLA type.

The CDR3 goes from the cysteine to the valine over 13 residues. CDR3 DNA only is kept here, 39 bases in frame from base 1. The germline V gene sets CDR1 to MNHEY and CDR2 to SVGEGT. The junction shows trimming of 5 bases on V and 5 bases on J, plus 13 bases between the germline ends. Reads for this sample came from an Illumina HiSeq 1500. The public reads were reanalyzed by TCRdb: fastp trimming at Q25, MiXCR alignment, in-frame beta chains only. Each entry is one CDR3 protein sequence, shown with its most common DNA and genes. The sample profile shows hundreds of thousands of distinct CDR3 sequences; about 24% of them were found once. Jointly, the top ten make up 7% to 9% of the sample. What the research found in general, with its limitations: In both this cohort and an independent cohort of several hundred donors, the cumulative frequency of public TCR beta family members distinguished carriers of CMV infection plus the relevant HLA type. The ex vivo response was dominated by HLA-C-restricted CMV-specific TCR beta clonotypes, which also provided the single most frequent clonotype in two of eight donors.

This clonotype was picked up many times. Its specific antigen is unknown. No base quality values were provided; no much bigger clone lies one nucleotide off. The chain is made from TRBV6-2 or TRBV6-3 and TRBJ2-7; a tentative D call is TRBD1 (5 bases match). The TCR originated in a human donor in good health (CMV status not recorded). Some clones in this sample may be carry-over from other donors' samples. Sequencing input: CD8+ T cells from PBMCs. This receptor carries the CDR3 CASSTQVPHEQYV. In nucleotides, the sequence is TGTGCCAGCAGTACACAGGTCCCCCACGAGCAGTACGTC.